Listed below are T cell receptor beta chains from one sample, sequenced in a study of siplizumab effects on memory and regulatory T cells. TCRdb's table, derived via immunoSEQ multiplex PCR, lists solely in-frame clones and lacks some. The data contain 90,000 to 120,000 clones, 92% of them singletons. The sample was Tregs sorted from blood. These receptors were collected from a human donor in good health. Each CDR3 is given with its conserved first and last residue. D genes are given only for firm matches. Rows give clone size only sometimes, using once, few, many, or a class for an expanded clone.

V: TRBV19; J: TRBJ1-1; length: 19; D: NA; size: NA; DNA: TGTGCCAGTAGTGCATCACTCCCAAGTTTGGGAACCTTGAACACTGAAGCTTTCTTT; CDR3: CASSASLPSLGTLNTEAFF
V: TRBV7-3; J: TRBJ2-1; length: 14; D: TRBD2; size: once; DNA: TGTGCCAGCAGCTCCGGGAGGGCCATGGGTGAGCAGTTCTTC; CDR3: CASSSGRAMGEQFF
V: TRBV10-2; J: TRBJ1-3; length: 15; D: NA; size: NA; DNA: TGCGCCAGCAGTGTGAGATTGGACAGCGGAAACACCATATATTTT; CDR3: CASSVRLDSGNTIYF
V: TRBV5-1; J: TRBJ2-7; length: 12; D: TRBD2; size: NA; DNA: TGCGCCAGCAGCTCTTTAGCGGGAGAGCAGTACTTC; CDR3: CASSSLAGEQYF
V: TRBV28; J: TRBJ2-5; length: 14; D: TRBD2; size: once; DNA: TGTGCCAGCAGGCCTACTCGGGGGGGAGGGACCCAGTACTTC; CDR3: CASRPTRGGGTQYF
V: TRBV15; J: TRBJ2-6; length: 13; D: NA; size: NA; DNA: TGTGCCACCCGGCCCTCTGGGGCCAACGTCCTGACTTTC; CDR3: CATRPSGANVLTF
V: TRBV2; J: TRBJ1-2; length: 14; D: TRBD1; size: NA; DNA: TGTGCCAGCAGTGAAACAGGGACAGACTATGGCTACACCTTC; CDR3: CASSETGTDYGYTF
V: TRBV9; J: TRBJ2-7; length: 14; D: NA; size: NA; DNA: TGTGCCAGCAGCGTAGCCCCAGGGAGGTACGAGCAGTACTTC; CDR3: CASSVAPGRYEQYF
V: TRBV7-2; J: TRBJ2-2; length: 13; D: NA; size: NA; DNA: TGTGCCAGCAGCTTAAGCGTCACCGGGGAGCTGTTTTTT; CDR3: CASSLSVTGELFF
V: TRBV10-3; J: TRBJ1-2; length: 13; D: NA; size: once; DNA: TGTGCCATCACTTATAATAGGGACGCGGGCTACACCTTC; CDR3: CAITYNRDAGYTF
V: TRBV5-5; J: TRBJ1-5; length: 14; D: NA; size: NA; DNA: TGTGCCAGCAGCTTGTCCTACGGCAATCAGCCCCAGCATTTT; CDR3: CASSLSYGNQPQHF
V: TRBV18; J: TRBJ2-7; length: 11; D: TRBD1; size: NA; DNA: TGTGCCAGCTCAGATTCGCGGACAGGGACCTTC; CDR3: CASSDSRTGTF
V: TRBV6-1; J: TRBJ1-1; length: 15; D: NA; size: NA; DNA: TGTGCCAGCAGTTTTTTAGGAATGGGCAGCACTGAAGCTTTCTTT; CDR3: CASSFLGMGSTEAFF
V: TRBV27; J: TRBJ1-4; length: 14; D: TRBD1; size: NA; DNA: TGTGCCAGCGGCAGACAGGGGTTGAGCGAAAAACTGTTTTTT; CDR3: CASGRQGLSEKLFF
V: TRBV6-5; J: TRBJ2-2; length: 12; D: NA; size: NA; DNA: TGTGCCAGCAGTTGGGACCGGGGGGAGCTGTTTTTT; CDR3: CASSWDRGELFF
V: TRBV9; J: TRBJ2-7; length: 14; D: NA; size: NA; DNA: TGTGCCAGCAGCGTAGATTCCGGGAGTGACGAGCAGTACTTC; CDR3: CASSVDSGSDEQYF
V: TRBV28; J: TRBJ2-2; length: 15; D: TRBD2; size: NA; DNA: TGTGCCGCCATACCCCAGGGACTAGCTTCCGGGGAGCTGTTTTTT; CDR3: CAAIPQGLASGELFF
V: TRBV5-1; J: TRBJ2-2; length: 20; D: TRBD2; size: NA; DNA: TGCGCCAGCAACCGTAAGGGACTAGCTTTCCCGATGAACCACACCGGGGAGCTGTTTTTT; CDR3: CASNRKGLAFPMNHTGELFF